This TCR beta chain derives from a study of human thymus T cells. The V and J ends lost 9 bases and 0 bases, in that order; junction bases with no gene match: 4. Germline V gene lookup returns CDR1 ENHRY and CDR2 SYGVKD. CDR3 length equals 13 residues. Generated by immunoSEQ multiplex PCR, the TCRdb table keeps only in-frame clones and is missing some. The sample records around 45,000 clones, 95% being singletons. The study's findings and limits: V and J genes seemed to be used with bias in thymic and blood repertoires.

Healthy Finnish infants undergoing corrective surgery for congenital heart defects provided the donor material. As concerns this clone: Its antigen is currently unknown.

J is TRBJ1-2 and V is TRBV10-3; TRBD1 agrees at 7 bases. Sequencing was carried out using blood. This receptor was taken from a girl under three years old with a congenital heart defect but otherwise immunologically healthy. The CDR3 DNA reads TGTGCCATTGGACAGGCAGCTAACTATGGCTACACCTTC. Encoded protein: CAIGQAANYGYTF.